Listed below are T cell receptor beta chains from one sample, sequenced in a study of T cell changes during pregnancy in multiple sclerosis. TCRdb keeps only in-frame clones here, not all; method: immunoSEQ multiplex PCR. This sample has about 75,000 clones, with about nine tenths found just once. The sequences come from CD4+ T cells from peripheral blood mononuclear cells, collected before pregnancy. The receptors shown here come from a female donor with multiple sclerosis, enrolled in a pregnancy study. The CDR3 runs from the conserved cysteine through the conserved F or W. The D gene is left open where the match is weak. The size of a clone is reported for some rows only, either as once, few or many, or as a class for expanded clones.

CDR3 protein: CAIRSQGAGETQYF; CDR3 DNA: TGTGCCATCAGGAGCCAGGGCGCGGGGGAGACCCAGTACTTC; D gene: .; J gene: TRBJ2-5; clone size: .; V gene: TRBV10-3
CDR3 protein: CASSQTRSETQYF; CDR3 DNA: TGTGCCAGTAGTCAAACTAGGTCGGAGACCCAGTACTTC; D gene: .; J gene: TRBJ2-5; clone size: .; V gene: TRBV19
CDR3 protein: CASSPLAGSHTDTQYF; CDR3 DNA: TGTGCCAGCAGCCCCTTAGCGGGTTCCCACACAGATACGCAGTATTTT; D gene: TRBD2; J gene: TRBJ2-3; clone size: .; V gene: TRBV5-8
CDR3 protein: CASSPRSGEQYF; CDR3 DNA: TGTGCCAGCAGCCCCCGCAGCGGCGAGCAGTACTTC; D gene: .; J gene: TRBJ2-7; clone size: .; V gene: TRBV11-3
CDR3 protein: CASSKGGLAGGTQYF; CDR3 DNA: TGTGCCAGCAGCAAAGGCGGTCTAGCGGGAGGCACGCAGTATTTT; D gene: TRBD2; J gene: TRBJ2-3; clone size: .; V gene: TRBV7-3
CDR3 protein: CATSRDIVQGRYEQYF; CDR3 DNA: TGTGCCACCAGCAGAGATATTGTACAGGGGAGATACGAGCAGTACTTC; D gene: TRBD1; J gene: TRBJ2-7; clone size: .; V gene: TRBV15
CDR3 protein: CASSQGDSYNEQFF; CDR3 DNA: TGCGCCAGCAGCCAAGGGGACTCTTACAATGAGCAGTTCTTC; D gene: .; J gene: TRBJ2-1; clone size: .; V gene: TRBV4-1
CDR3 protein: CASSLERTGQFF; CDR3 DNA: TGCGCCAGCAGCTTAGAACGGACAGGGCAGTTCTTC; D gene: TRBD1; J gene: TRBJ2-1; clone size: .; V gene: TRBV5-1
CDR3 protein: CASSQLGQGNHYEQYF; CDR3 DNA: TGCGCCAGCAGCCAATTGGGACAGGGAAACCACTACGAGCAGTACTTC; D gene: TRBD1; J gene: TRBJ2-7; clone size: .; V gene: TRBV4-1
CDR3 protein: CASSILYEQYF; CDR3 DNA: TGTGCCAGCAGTATACTCTACGAGCAGTACTTC; D gene: .; J gene: TRBJ2-7; clone size: .; V gene: TRBV28
CDR3 protein: CASSPLGLPSNEQFF; CDR3 DNA: TGTGCCAGCTCACCTCTGGGACTACCCAGTAATGAGCAGTTCTTC; D gene: TRBD2; J gene: TRBJ2-1; clone size: .; V gene: TRBV18
CDR3 protein: CASSRGQGSSGANVLTF; CDR3 DNA: TGTGCCAGCTCACGCGGACAGGGGAGCTCTGGGGCCAACGTCCTGACTTTC; D gene: TRBD1; J gene: TRBJ2-6; clone size: few; V gene: TRBV18
CDR3 protein: CASSLEAGGKDEQFF; CDR3 DNA: TGTGCCAGCAGCTTAGAGGCGGGGGGGAAGGATGAGCAGTTCTTC; D gene: TRBD2; J gene: TRBJ2-1; clone size: .; V gene: TRBV11-3
CDR3 protein: CASSSGAGIYGYTF; CDR3 DNA: TGTGCCAGCAGCTCAGGGGCAGGGATCTATGGCTACACCTTC; D gene: .; J gene: TRBJ1-2; clone size: .; V gene: TRBV11-2
CDR3 protein: CAWSQDNVDQYF; CDR3 DNA: TGTGCCTGGAGTCAGGACAACGTCGATCAGTACTTC; D gene: .; J gene: TRBJ2-7; clone size: .; V gene: TRBV30
CDR3 protein: CASSIDRYQPQHF; CDR3 DNA: TGTGCCAGCAGTATCGACAGATATCAGCCCCAGCATTTT; D gene: .; J gene: TRBJ1-5; clone size: .; V gene: TRBV27
CDR3 protein: CASSLESSGRKTDTQYF; CDR3 DNA: TGTGCCAGCAGCTTAGAGTCTAGCGGGAGGAAGACAGATACGCAGTATTTT; D gene: TRBD2; J gene: TRBJ2-3; clone size: .; V gene: TRBV7-9
CDR3 protein: CASSYKETQYF; CDR3 DNA: TGCGCCAGCAGCTACAAGGAGACCCAGTACTTC; D gene: .; J gene: TRBJ2-5; clone size: .; V gene: TRBV5-1
CDR3 protein: CASSIRTSGTSTDTQYF; CDR3 DNA: TGTGCCAGCAGCATCCGGACTAGCGGGACCAGCACAGATACGCAGTATTTT; D gene: TRBD2; J gene: TRBJ2-3; clone size: .; V gene: TRBV7-9
CDR3 protein: CASSMVWRGSSYNEQFF; CDR3 DNA: TGTGCCAGTAGTATGGTATGGAGGGGCAGCTCCTACAATGAGCAGTTCTTC; D gene: .; J gene: TRBJ2-1; clone size: .; V gene: TRBV19
CDR3 protein: CASSQISGGDNEQFF; CDR3 DNA: TGCGCCAGCAGCCAAATCAGCGGGGGCGACAATGAGCAGTTCTTC; D gene: TRBD2; J gene: TRBJ2-1; clone size: .; V gene: TRBV4-1
CDR3 protein: CASSYGGHLKTQVYTEAFF; CDR3 DNA: TGTGCCAGCAGTTACGGGGGGCACCTTAAGACACAAGTTTACACTGAAGCTTTCTTT; D gene: .; J gene: TRBJ1-1; clone size: .; V gene: TRBV27
CDR3 protein: CASSIDHGSFREQFF; CDR3 DNA: TGTGCCAGTAGTATAGACCACGGCTCCTTCAGGGAGCAGTTCTTC; D gene: .; J gene: TRBJ2-1; clone size: .; V gene: TRBV19
CDR3 protein: CASSLRGNYGYTF; CDR3 DNA: TGTGCCAGCAGCTTGCGGGGAAACTATGGCTACACCTTC; D gene: .; J gene: TRBJ1-2; clone size: .; V gene: TRBV5-4
CDR3 protein: CASRRRDRNNEQFF; CDR3 DNA: TGTGCCAGCAGGCGCCGGGACAGGAACAATGAGCAGTTCTTC; D gene: TRBD1; J gene: TRBJ2-1; clone size: .; V gene: TRBV6-5
CDR3 protein: CASSWSRQGFVTQYF; CDR3 DNA: TGTGCCAGCAGTTGGTCCAGGCAGGGATTCGTGACCCAGTACTTC; D gene: .; J gene: TRBJ2-5; clone size: once; V gene: TRBV27
CDR3 protein: CASSGSGTMTQYF; CDR3 DNA: TGTGCCAGCAGCGGCAGCGGGACCATGACCCAGTACTTC; D gene: TRBD2; J gene: TRBJ2-5; clone size: .; V gene: TRBV11-3
CDR3 protein: CASGFKGSPSSNYGYTF; CDR3 DNA: TGTGCCAGCGGTTTTAAAGGGAGTCCCAGCTCTAACTATGGCTACACCTTC; D gene: .; J gene: TRBJ1-2; clone size: .; V gene: TRBV7-3
CDR3 protein: CASSLEEGSYGYTF; CDR3 DNA: TGTGCCAGCAGCTTAGAGGAGGGCAGCTATGGCTACACCTTC; D gene: .; J gene: TRBJ1-2; clone size: few; V gene: TRBV7-6
CDR3 protein: CSVEDRGARSYNEQFF; CDR3 DNA: TGCAGCGTTGAAGACAGGGGGGCGAGATCCTACAATGAGCAGTTCTTC; D gene: .; J gene: TRBJ2-1; clone size: .; V gene: TRBV29-1
CDR3 protein: CASSVGGSSAYEQYF; CDR3 DNA: TGTGCCAGCAGCGTAGGCGGGAGCTCGGCCTACGAGCAGTACTTC; D gene: TRBD2; J gene: TRBJ2-7; clone size: .; V gene: TRBV9
CDR3 protein: CATSREAGANTGELFF; CDR3 DNA: TGTGCCACCAGCAGGGAAGCGGGAGCGAACACCGGGGAGCTGTTTTTT; D gene: TRBD2; J gene: TRBJ2-2; clone size: .; V gene: TRBV15
CDR3 protein: CSVAWREKLFF; CDR3 DNA: TGCAGCGTTGCATGGAGAGAAAAACTGTTTTTT; D gene: .; J gene: TRBJ1-4; clone size: .; V gene: TRBV29-1
CDR3 protein: CASRPGLDGELFF; CDR3 DNA: TGTGCCAGCAGGCCAGGGCTGGACGGGGAGCTGTTTTTT; D gene: .; J gene: TRBJ2-2; clone size: .; V gene: TRBV6-1
CDR3 protein: CSGMTGGNEKLFF; CDR3 DNA: TGCAGCGGGATGACAGGGGGGAATGAAAAACTGTTTTTT; D gene: TRBD1; J gene: TRBJ1-4; clone size: .; V gene: TRBV29-1
CDR3 protein: CASSVSLRGTGELFF; CDR3 DNA: TGTGCTAGCAGCGTCAGTCTTCGGGGCACCGGGGAGCTGTTTTTT; D gene: .; J gene: TRBJ2-2; clone size: .; V gene: TRBV7-7
CDR3 protein: CASSPNTAYNSPLHF; CDR3 DNA: TGTGCCAGCTCACCAAACACAGCCTATAATTCACCCCTCCACTTT; D gene: .; J gene: TRBJ1-6; clone size: .; V gene: TRBV18
CDR3 protein: CASSQALGEQFF; CDR3 DNA: TGCGCCAGCAGCCAAGCACTAGGGGAGCAGTTCTTC; D gene: .; J gene: TRBJ2-1; clone size: .; V gene: TRBV4-3
CDR3 protein: CASSLSTGSGNTIYF; CDR3 DNA: TGTGCCAGCAGCTTAAGCACAGGGAGTGGAAACACCATATATTTT; D gene: .; J gene: TRBJ1-3; clone size: .; V gene: TRBV11-3
CDR3 protein: CASSADRGVNTEAFF; CDR3 DNA: TGTGCCAGCTCAGCAGACAGGGGAGTGAACACTGAAGCTTTCTTT; D gene: TRBD1; J gene: TRBJ1-1; clone size: .; V gene: TRBV18
CDR3 protein: CASSARDRGYEQYF; CDR3 DNA: TGTGCCAGCAGCGCCCGGGACAGGGGTTACGAGCAGTACTTC; D gene: .; J gene: TRBJ2-7; clone size: .; V gene: TRBV21-1
CDR3 protein: CASSFVREGETQYF; CDR3 DNA: TGCGCCAGCAGCTTCGTTAGGGAGGGGGAGACCCAGTACTTC; D gene: TRBD2; J gene: TRBJ2-5; clone size: .; V gene: TRBV5-1